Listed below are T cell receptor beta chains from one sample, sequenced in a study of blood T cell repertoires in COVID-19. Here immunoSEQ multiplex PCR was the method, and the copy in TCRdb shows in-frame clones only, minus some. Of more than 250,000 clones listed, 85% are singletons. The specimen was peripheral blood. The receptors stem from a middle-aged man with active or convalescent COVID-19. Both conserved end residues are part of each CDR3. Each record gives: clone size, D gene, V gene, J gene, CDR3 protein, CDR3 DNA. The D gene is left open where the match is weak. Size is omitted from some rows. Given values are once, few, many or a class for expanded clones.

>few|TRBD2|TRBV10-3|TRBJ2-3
CAISESAGLAATQYF
TGTGCCATCAGTGAGTCGGCGGGACTAGCGGCGACGCAGTATTTT
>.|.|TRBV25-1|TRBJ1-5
CASSAGGPGQPQHF
TGTGCCAGCAGCGCCGGGGGGCCAGGCCAGCCCCAGCATTTT
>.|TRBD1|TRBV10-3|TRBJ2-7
CAISEMGTGYEQYF
TGTGCCATCAGTGAGATGGGGACAGGCTACGAGCAGTACTTC
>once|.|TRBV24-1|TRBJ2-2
CATSDGRLSTGELFF
TGTGCCACCAGTGATGGGAGGCTTAGCACCGGGGAGCTGTTTTTT
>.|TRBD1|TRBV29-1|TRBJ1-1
CSVYDRARSTEAFF
TGCAGCGTTTATGACAGGGCGAGGAGCACTGAAGCTTTCTTT
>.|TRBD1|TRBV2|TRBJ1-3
CASKGTAGNTIYF
TGTGCCAGTAAGGGGACAGCTGGAAACACCATATATTTT
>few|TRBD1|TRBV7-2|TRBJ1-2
CASSLSRDREVGLYGYTF
TGTGCCAGCAGCCTCTCCCGGGACAGGGAAGTCGGCCTCTATGGCTACACCTTC
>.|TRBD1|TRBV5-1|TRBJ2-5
CASSLSGTVQETQYF
TGCGCCAGCAGCTTGTCGGGGACAGTACAAGAGACCCAGTACTTC
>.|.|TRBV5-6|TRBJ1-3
CASSLDLGGNTIYF
TGTGCCAGCAGCTTGGATCTCGGGGGAAACACCATATATTTT
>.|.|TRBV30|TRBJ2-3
CAWSFRGGTDTQYF
TGTGCCTGGAGTTTCAGAGGTGGCACAGATACGCAGTATTTT
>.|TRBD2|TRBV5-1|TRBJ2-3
CASSLREGGTDTQYF
TGCGCCAGCAGCCTGCGGGAGGGAGGCACAGATACGCAGTATTTT
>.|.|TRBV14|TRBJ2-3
CASSRGADTQYF
TGTGCCAGCAGCCGGGGAGCAGATACGCAGTATTTT
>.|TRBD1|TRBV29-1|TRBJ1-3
CSVAGGPDTIYF
TGCAGCGTTGCAGGGGGCCCGGACACCATATATTTT
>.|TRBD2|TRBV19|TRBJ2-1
CASSPRGSGRDEQFF
TGTGCCAGTAGTCCCCGGGGTAGCGGGAGGGATGAGCAGTTCTTC
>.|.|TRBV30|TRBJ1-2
CAWSPGTSYGYTF
TGTGCCTGGAGTCCCGGGACAAGCTATGGCTACACCTTC
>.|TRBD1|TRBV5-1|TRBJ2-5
CASSTWTGGETQYF
TGCGCCAGCAGCACATGGACAGGGGGAGAGACCCAGTACTTC
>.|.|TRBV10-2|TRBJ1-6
CASSLRTENNSPLHF
TGCGCCAGCAGCCTCCGGACAGAAAATAATTCACCCCTCCACTTT
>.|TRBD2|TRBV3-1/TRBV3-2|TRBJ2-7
CASSRLAGVGEQYF
TGTGCCAGCAGTCGTCTAGCGGGAGTAGGCGAGCAGTACTTC
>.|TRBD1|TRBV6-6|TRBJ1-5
CASRNAGGGQPQHF
TGTGCCAGCAGGAACGCAGGGGGCGGTCAGCCCCAGCATTTT
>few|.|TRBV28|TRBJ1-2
CASSSYTGQLLNYGYTF
TGTGCCAGCAGTTCGTATACAGGACAGCTCTTAAACTATGGCTACACCTTC
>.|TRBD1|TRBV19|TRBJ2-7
CASSPWTGGYEQYF
TGTGCCAGTAGTCCATGGACAGGGGGCTACGAGCAGTACTTC
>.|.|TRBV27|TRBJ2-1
CASSISGAGTYNEQFF
TGTGCCAGCAGTATTTCCGGGGCGGGGACCTACAATGAGCAGTTCTTC
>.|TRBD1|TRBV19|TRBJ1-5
CASSIGDRGQPQHF
TGTGCCAGTAGTATTGGGGACAGGGGCCAGCCCCAGCATTTT
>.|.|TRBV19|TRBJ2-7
CASSSLARLYEQYF
TGTGCCAGTAGTAGTTTAGCTAGACTCTACGAGCAGTACTTC
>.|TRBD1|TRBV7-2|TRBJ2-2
CASSLGQTNTGELFF
TGTGCCAGCAGCTTGGGACAGACTAACACCGGGGAGCTGTTTTTT
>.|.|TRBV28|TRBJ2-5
CASTIVGGETQYF
TGTGCCAGCACCATCGTAGGAGGAGAGACCCAGTACTTC
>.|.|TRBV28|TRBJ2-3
CASSSFLDTQYF
TGTGCCAGCAGTTCCTTCCTAGATACGCAGTATTTT
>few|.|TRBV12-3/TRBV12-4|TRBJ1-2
CASSYRAWVGYTF
TGTGCCAGCAGTTACAGGGCCTGGGTTGGCTACACCTTC
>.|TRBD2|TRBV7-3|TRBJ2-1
CASSARGSGRADEQFF
TGTGCCAGCAGCGCCCGCGGCAGCGGGAGGGCGGATGAGCAGTTCTTC
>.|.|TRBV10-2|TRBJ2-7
CASKGGFTYEQYF
TGCGCCAGCAAAGGGGGTTTCACCTACGAGCAGTACTTC
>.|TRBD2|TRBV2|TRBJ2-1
CASSQLAGVYNEQFF
TGTGCCAGCAGCCAACTAGCGGGAGTGTACAATGAGCAGTTCTTC
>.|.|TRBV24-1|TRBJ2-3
CATSDSRRRPDTQYF
TGTGCCACCAGTGATTCCCGGCGGCGTCCAGATACGCAGTATTTT
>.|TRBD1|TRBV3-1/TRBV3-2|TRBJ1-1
CASSQDWTGGGETEAFF
TGTGCCAGCAGCCAAGATTGGACAGGGGGCGGAGAAACTGAAGCTTTCTTT
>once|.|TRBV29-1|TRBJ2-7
CSVEQDSYEQYF
TGCAGCGTTGAACAGGACAGCTACGAGCAGTACTTC
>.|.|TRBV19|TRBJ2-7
CASSYIGQGSSYEQYF
TGTGCCAGTAGTTATATAGGGCAGGGCAGCTCCTACGAGCAGTACTTC
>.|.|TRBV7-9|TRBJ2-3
CASSLAGSTDTQYF
TGTGCCAGCAGCTTGGCGGGTTCCACAGATACGCAGTATTTT
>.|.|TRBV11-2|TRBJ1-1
CASSQTWEGGEAFF
TGTGCCAGCAGCCAGACCTGGGAGGGGGGAGAAGCTTTCTTT
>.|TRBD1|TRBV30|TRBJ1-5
CAWTSGTGSNQPQHF
TGTGCCTGGACCTCCGGGACAGGGAGCAATCAGCCCCAGCATTTT
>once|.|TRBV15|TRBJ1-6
CATSRGGDSPLHF
TGTGCCACCAGCAGGGGGGGGGATTCACCCCTCCACTTT
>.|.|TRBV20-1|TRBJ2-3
CSASPLTTGTDTQYF
TGCAGTGCTAGTCCTCTGACTACGGGCACAGATACGCAGTATTTT
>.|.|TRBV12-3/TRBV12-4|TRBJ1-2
CASSFVQNYGYTF
TGTGCCAGCAGTTTCGTGCAGAACTATGGCTACACCTTC
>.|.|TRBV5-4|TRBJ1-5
CAGSSGGSNQPQHF
TGTGCCGGCTCTTCGGGCGGGAGCAATCAGCCCCAGCATTTT
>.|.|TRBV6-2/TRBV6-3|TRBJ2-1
CASSYSRESPYNEQFF
TGTGCCAGCAGTTACTCGAGGGAGAGCCCCTACAATGAGCAGTTCTTC
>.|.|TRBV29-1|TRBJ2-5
CSVDSPRMETQYF
TGCAGCGTTGACAGCCCCAGGATGGAGACCCAGTACTTC
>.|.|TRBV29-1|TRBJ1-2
CSVEVGAASYGYTF
TGCAGCGTTGAAGTGGGGGCCGCCAGCTATGGCTACACCTTC
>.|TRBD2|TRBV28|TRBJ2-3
CAAGAAGGADTQYF
TGTGCGGCGGGGGCAGCGGGAGGCGCAGACACGCAGTATTTT